The rows below give T cell receptor beta chains drawn from one sample of a study of cytomegalovirus exposure and HLA in healthy donors. Assay used: immunoSEQ multiplex PCR; TCRdb lists only in-frame clones, some missing. The table has tens of thousands of clones, just over 65% seen once. The source material was PBMCs. The receptor set was obtained from a man in his thirties or forties in good health and CMV-seronegative. The CDR3 runs from the conserved cysteine through the conserved F or W. A D gene is named only where the DNA matches it firmly. Not every row has a clone size; where given, it reads once, few, many or a size class.

J gene: TRBJ1-3; clone size: few; D gene: TRBD1; V gene: TRBV6-1; CDR3 protein: CASSAAGGSGNTIYF; CDR3 DNA: TGTGCCAGCAGTGCAGCAGGGGGCTCTGGAAACACCATATATTTT
J gene: TRBJ2-2; clone size: .; D gene: TRBD1; V gene: TRBV30; CDR3 protein: CAWSTTGDVGELFF; CDR3 DNA: TGTGCCTGGAGTACAACAGGGGACGTCGGGGAGCTGTTTTTT
J gene: TRBJ2-1; clone size: .; D gene: TRBD2; V gene: TRBV11-2; CDR3 protein: CASRRTSGRVKFF; CDR3 DNA: TGTGCCAGCAGGAGGACTAGCGGGAGAGTAAAGTTCTTC
J gene: TRBJ2-5; clone size: few; D gene: TRBD1; V gene: TRBV9; CDR3 protein: CASSEGAGETQYF; CDR3 DNA: TGTGCCAGCAGCGAGGGGGCGGGAGAGACCCAGTACTTC
J gene: TRBJ1-4; clone size: .; D gene: .; V gene: TRBV28; CDR3 protein: CASRETWGGTTNEKLFF; CDR3 DNA: TGTGCCAGCAGAGAAACCTGGGGGGGGACAACTAATGAAAAACTGTTTTTT
J gene: TRBJ1-2; clone size: .; D gene: TRBD1; V gene: TRBV28; CDR3 protein: CASSPGTGTYGYTF; CDR3 DNA: TGTGCCAGCAGTCCCGGGACAGGGACCTATGGCTACACCTTC
J gene: TRBJ1-1; clone size: few; D gene: .; V gene: TRBV2; CDR3 protein: CASNHRENTEAFF; CDR3 DNA: TGTGCCAGCAACCACAGAGAGAACACTGAAGCTTTCTTT
J gene: TRBJ2-7; clone size: .; D gene: TRBD1; V gene: TRBV11-2; CDR3 protein: CATRPGTGGGEQYF; CDR3 DNA: TGTGCCACACGTCCGGGGACAGGGGGAGGCGAGCAGTACTTC
J gene: TRBJ1-5; clone size: .; D gene: .; V gene: TRBV7-8; CDR3 protein: CASSPRGEAHQPQHF; CDR3 DNA: TGTGCCAGCAGCCCCCGGGGGGAAGCTCATCAGCCCCAGCATTTT
J gene: TRBJ2-1; clone size: .; D gene: TRBD1; V gene: TRBV30; CDR3 protein: CALTGVSTYNEQFF; CDR3 DNA: TGTGCCTTGACAGGGGTGAGCACCTACAATGAGCAGTTCTTC
J gene: TRBJ2-1; clone size: few; D gene: .; V gene: TRBV29-1; CDR3 protein: CSAHPWRDNEQFF; CDR3 DNA: TGCAGCGCACATCCCTGGAGGGACAATGAGCAGTTCTTC
J gene: TRBJ2-7; clone size: .; D gene: TRBD1; V gene: TRBV7-2; CDR3 protein: CASSSQGVYEQYF; CDR3 DNA: TGTGCCAGCAGCTCCCAGGGGGTCTACGAGCAGTACTTC
J gene: TRBJ2-7; clone size: .; D gene: .; V gene: TRBV27; CDR3 protein: CATVGLHYEQYF; CDR3 DNA: TGTGCCACCGTCGGGTTACACTACGAGCAGTACTTC
J gene: TRBJ1-5; clone size: .; D gene: .; V gene: TRBV7-9; CDR3 protein: CASSLGQSNQPQHF; CDR3 DNA: TGTGCCAGCAGCTTAGGGCAGAGCAATCAGCCCCAGCATTTT
J gene: TRBJ1-4; clone size: .; D gene: TRBD1; V gene: TRBV11-2; CDR3 protein: CASTTWTGVAATNEKLFF; CDR3 DNA: TGTGCCAGCACGACATGGACAGGGGTTGCGGCAACTAATGAAAAACTGTTTTTT
J gene: TRBJ1-1; clone size: .; D gene: TRBD1; V gene: TRBV9; CDR3 protein: CASSGRDRDAEAFF; CDR3 DNA: TGTGCCAGCAGCGGCCGGGACAGAGACGCTGAAGCTTTCTTT
J gene: TRBJ2-7; clone size: few; D gene: TRBD2; V gene: TRBV5-4; CDR3 protein: CASSLSGGLSEQYF; CDR3 DNA: TGTGCCAGCAGTCTTAGCGGGGGTCTAAGCGAGCAGTACTTC